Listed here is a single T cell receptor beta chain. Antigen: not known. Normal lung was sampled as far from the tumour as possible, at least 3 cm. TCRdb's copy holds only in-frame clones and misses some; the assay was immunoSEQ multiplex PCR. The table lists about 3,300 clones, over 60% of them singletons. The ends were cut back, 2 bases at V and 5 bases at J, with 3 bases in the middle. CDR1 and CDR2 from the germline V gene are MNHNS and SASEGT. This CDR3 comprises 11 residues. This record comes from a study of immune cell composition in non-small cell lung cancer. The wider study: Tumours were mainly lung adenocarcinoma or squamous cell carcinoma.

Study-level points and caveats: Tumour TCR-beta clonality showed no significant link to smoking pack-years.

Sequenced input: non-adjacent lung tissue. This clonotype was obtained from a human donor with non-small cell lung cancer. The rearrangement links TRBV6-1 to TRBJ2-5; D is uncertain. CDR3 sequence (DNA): TGTGCCAGCAGTGAATTGGAGACCCAGTACTTC. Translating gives CASSELETQYF.